The present TCR beta chain was sequenced within a study of T cell repertoires in cytomegalovirus infection. Study information: Matching HLA type and CMV infection were both indicated by public TCR beta signatures.

TCRdb used MiXCR to reprocess the reads, holding one entry per CDR3 protein. The data show hundreds of thousands of distinct CDR3 sequences, around a third seen once. This clonotype was seen only a few times. What it binds is unknown. General observations from the study: Ex vivo, HLA-C-restricted CMV-specific TCR beta clonotypes prevailed over the rest of the response.

Germline V gives CDR1 SEHNR, CDR2 FQNEAQ (reference sequence). Trimming stripped 7 bases from V and 6 bases from J, with 15 bases between. The CDR3 runs to 13 residues. V and J are TRBV7-9 and TRBJ1-1; D ambiguous. This clonotype was sampled from a human donor in good health (CMV status not recorded). Some clones in this sample may be carry-over from other donors' samples. Sample: cultured CD8+ T cells from PBMCs, taken from culture after CMV antigen stimulation. The CDR3 region is CASNDMPNAEAFF. The CDR3, as DNA: TGTGCCAGCAACGACATGCCAAACGCTGAAGCTTTCTTT. Full variable domain (remainder filled in from reference TRBV7-9 and TRBJ1-1): DTGVSQNPRHKITKRGQNVTFRCDPISEHNRLYWYRQTLGQGPEFLTYFQNEAQLEKSRLLSDRFSAERPKGSFSTLEIQRTEQGDSAMYLCASNDMPNAEAFFGQGTRLTVV.